This is a list of T cell receptor beta chains from one sample in a study of T cell responses to AZD1222 COVID-19 vaccine. TCRdb's table, derived via immunoSEQ multiplex PCR, lists solely in-frame clones and lacks some. Here the sample spans about 86,000 clones, roughly 87% being singletons. This specimen was peripheral blood, taken on day 0 of AZD1222 vaccination. The receptors here all came from an adult in good health. The CDR3 runs from the conserved cysteine through the conserved F or W. A D gene is named only where the DNA matches it firmly. Part of the rows lack a size; the others show once, few, many or a class for expanded clones.

V: TRBV4-2; J: TRBJ2-3; D: -; size: -; CDR3: CASSQGRQDPTDTQYF; DNA: TGTGCCAGCAGCCAAGGGCGACAGGACCCCACAGATACGCAGTATTTT
V: TRBV3-1/TRBV3-2; J: TRBJ2-7; D: -; size: -; CDR3: CASSPSGLYEQYF; DNA: TGTGCCAGCAGCCCCAGTGGCCTTTACGAGCAGTACTTC
V: TRBV9; J: TRBJ2-1; D: TRBD1; size: -; CDR3: CASSVGTGGNEEVFF; DNA: TGTGCCAGCAGCGTCGGGACAGGGGGTAATGAGGAGGTGTTCTTC
V: TRBV6-2/TRBV6-3; J: TRBJ2-7; D: -; size: -; CDR3: CASSYGRLAGNEQYF; DNA: TGTGCCAGCAGTTACGGCCGCCTAGCCGGAAACGAGCAGTACTTC
V: TRBV19; J: TRBJ2-3; D: -; size: once; CDR3: CASSTTISTDTQYF; DNA: TGTGCCAGTAGTACGACCATAAGCACAGATACGCAGTATTTT
V: TRBV19; J: TRBJ2-7; D: TRBD2; size: -; CDR3: CASSRGTSGRSSYEQYF; DNA: TGTGCCAGTAGTAGGGGGACTAGCGGGAGGAGCTCCTACGAGCAGTACTTC
V: TRBV5-4; J: TRBJ2-1; D: TRBD2; size: -; CDR3: CASSLGLAGISYNEQFF; DNA: TGTGCCAGCAGCTTGGGACTAGCGGGAATCTCCTACAATGAGCAGTTCTTC
V: TRBV6-5; J: TRBJ1-2; D: -; size: -; CDR3: CASSQGLGENYGYTF; DNA: TGTGCCAGCAGCCAAGGGTTAGGGGAGAACTATGGCTACACCTTC
V: TRBV27; J: TRBJ2-7; D: TRBD1; size: -; CDR3: CASSWDRSSYEQYF; DNA: TGTGCCAGCAGTTGGGACAGGAGCTCCTACGAGCAGTACTTC
V: TRBV3-1/TRBV3-2; J: TRBJ1-5; D: -; size: -; CDR3: CASSPSGLHQPQHF; DNA: TGTGCCAGCAGCCCTAGTGGACTCCATCAGCCCCAGCATTTT
V: TRBV27; J: TRBJ2-1; D: -; size: -; CDR3: CASSLHGGTYNEQFF; DNA: TGTGCCAGCAGTTTACATGGGGGGACCTACAATGAGCAGTTCTTC
V: TRBV5-1; J: TRBJ1-2; D: TRBD1; size: -; CDR3: CASSLGQGAEGYTF; DNA: TGCGCCAGCAGCTTAGGACAGGGAGCGGAGGGCTACACCTTC
V: TRBV6-1; J: TRBJ2-1; D: -; size: once; CDR3: CASSLRTVSYNEQFF; DNA: TGTGCCAGCAGTCTACGGACAGTCTCCTACAATGAGCAGTTCTTC
V: TRBV18; J: TRBJ2-3; D: -; size: -; CDR3: CASSPRAGTTDTQYF; DNA: TGTGCCAGCTCACCCCGGGCAGGGACGACAGATACGCAGTATTTT
V: TRBV6-5; J: TRBJ1-6; D: -; size: -; CDR3: CASSYSITWDSPLHF; DNA: TGTGCCAGCAGTTACTCGATTACTTGGGATTCACCCCTCCACTTT
V: TRBV3-1/TRBV3-2; J: TRBJ2-2; D: TRBD1; size: once; CDR3: CASSPGTGGTGELFF; DNA: TGTGCCAGCAGCCCAGGGACAGGGGGCACCGGGGAGCTGTTTTTT
V: TRBV4-2; J: TRBJ2-6; D: -; size: -; CDR3: CASSQIDQGIGANVLTF; DNA: TGTGCCAGCAGCCAAATTGATCAGGGGATTGGGGCCAACGTCCTGACTTTC
V: TRBV4-1; J: TRBJ2-1; D: -; size: -; CDR3: CASTDLVGVNEQFF; DNA: TGCGCCAGCACCGACCTGGTAGGAGTGAATGAGCAGTTCTTC
V: TRBV27; J: TRBJ2-1; D: -; size: -; CDR3: CASSYQGNEQFF; DNA: TGTGCCAGCAGTTACCAGGGGAATGAGCAGTTCTTC
V: TRBV18; J: TRBJ1-2; D: TRBD1; size: -; CDR3: CASSPSGQGSGYGYTF; DNA: TGTGCCAGCTCACCCTCAGGACAGGGGTCGGGCTATGGCTACACCTTC
V: TRBV19; J: TRBJ2-2; D: TRBD1; size: -; CDR3: CASSSGQGRWDTGELFF; DNA: TGTGCCAGTAGTTCTGGACAGGGGAGGTGGGACACCGGGGAGCTGTTTTTT
V: TRBV9; J: TRBJ2-1; D: TRBD2; size: -; CDR3: CASSVVDGRALYNEQFF; DNA: TGTGCCAGCAGCGTAGTTGACGGGAGGGCCCTTTACAATGAGCAGTTCTTC
V: TRBV27; J: TRBJ2-5; D: TRBD2; size: -; CDR3: CASGLASQETQYF; DNA: TGTGCCAGCGGACTAGCGAGCCAAGAGACCCAGTACTTC
V: TRBV24-1; J: TRBJ1-5; D: -; size: -; CDR3: CATGDGRYNQPQHF; DNA: TGTGCCACCGGAGACGGACGGTACAATCAGCCCCAGCATTTT
V: TRBV18; J: TRBJ1-5; D: -; size: -; CDR3: CASSPRGGGNQPQHF; DNA: TGTGCCAGCTCACCACGGGGGGGTGGCAATCAGCCCCAGCATTTT
V: TRBV4-1; J: TRBJ1-1; D: -; size: -; CDR3: CASSPQGRGFMNTEAFF; DNA: TGCGCCAGCAGCCCCCAGGGAAGGGGTTTTATGAACACTGAAGCTTTCTTT
V: TRBV30; J: TRBJ2-1; D: -; size: -; CDR3: CAWSKQATVDEQFF; DNA: TGTGCCTGGAGTAAACAGGCGACCGTCGATGAGCAGTTCTTC
V: TRBV5-5; J: TRBJ1-1; D: TRBD1; size: -; CDR3: CASSPQGALTNTEAFF; DNA: TGTGCCAGCAGCCCACAGGGGGCCCTCACTAACACTGAAGCTTTCTTT
V: TRBV9; J: TRBJ2-7; D: TRBD2; size: -; CDR3: CASTLSGGSFSEQYF; DNA: TGTGCCAGCACTTTAAGTGGCGGGAGCTTCTCCGAGCAGTACTTC
V: TRBV28; J: TRBJ2-3; D: TRBD2; size: -; CDR3: CASSSGTTFTDTQYF; DNA: TGTGCCAGCAGTTCTGGGACTACCTTCACAGATACGCAGTATTTT
V: TRBV30; J: TRBJ1-4; D: -; size: -; CDR3: CAWSWVRVNEKLFF; DNA: TGTGCCTGGAGTTGGGTCAGGGTTAATGAAAAACTGTTTTTT
V: TRBV28; J: TRBJ1-2; D: -; size: once; CDR3: CASSTVYGYTF; DNA: TGTGCCAGCAGTACTGTTTATGGCTACACCTTC
V: TRBV7-2; J: TRBJ2-1; D: TRBD2; size: -; CDR3: CASSSRAGGPQEQFF; DNA: TGTGCCAGCAGCTCACGGGCGGGAGGGCCACAGGAGCAGTTCTTC
V: TRBV4-2; J: TRBJ2-3; D: TRBD2; size: -; CDR3: CASSQGASGGSDTQYF; DNA: TGTGCCAGCAGCCAAGGCGCCAGCGGGGGGTCAGATACGCAGTATTTT
V: TRBV18; J: TRBJ1-3; D: TRBD1; size: -; CDR3: CASSPYRGDSGNTIYF; DNA: TGTGCCAGCTCACCTTACAGGGGGGACTCTGGAAACACCATATATTTT
V: TRBV9; J: TRBJ2-7; D: TRBD2; size: -; CDR3: CASSVAIAGAGEQYF; DNA: TGTGCCAGCAGCGTAGCTATAGCGGGAGCGGGCGAGCAGTACTTC
V: TRBV24-1; J: TRBJ1-5; D: TRBD1; size: -; CDR3: CATSVGQGVNQPQHF; DNA: TGTGCCACCAGTGTGGGACAGGGGGTCAATCAGCCCCAGCATTTT
V: TRBV28; J: TRBJ1-5; D: TRBD1; size: -; CDR3: CASSPWTGTRNQPQHF; DNA: TGTGCCAGCAGTCCCTGGACAGGGACAAGGAATCAGCCCCAGCATTTT
V: TRBV7-2; J: TRBJ2-1; D: TRBD2; size: -; CDR3: CASSHSGRAYNEQFF; DNA: TGTGCCAGCAGCCATAGCGGGAGGGCTTACAATGAGCAGTTCTTC
V: TRBV18; J: TRBJ1-2; D: TRBD1; size: once; CDR3: CASSPRTGGVRGYTF; DNA: TGTGCCAGCTCACCCCGGACAGGGGGGGTCCGTGGCTACACCTTC
V: TRBV29-1; J: TRBJ1-1; D: -; size: -; CDR3: CSVSKTATEAFF; DNA: TGCAGCGTGTCTAAGACGGCAACTGAAGCTTTCTTT
V: TRBV7-2; J: TRBJ2-1; D: -; size: -; CDR3: CASSLAAGQYNEQFF; DNA: TGTGCCAGCAGCTTAGCGGCAGGTCAGTACAATGAGCAGTTCTTC
V: TRBV11-2; J: TRBJ1-1; D: -; size: -; CDR3: CASSAGGFGEAFF; DNA: TGTGCCAGCAGCGCCGGGGGATTCGGTGAAGCTTTCTTT
V: TRBV19; J: TRBJ2-6; D: -; size: -; CDR3: CASSPAGTGANVLTF; DNA: TGTGCCAGTAGTCCGGCAGGGACTGGGGCCAACGTCCTGACTTTC
V: TRBV5-1; J: TRBJ2-7; D: -; size: -; CDR3: CASSSTWGAGNEQYF; DNA: TGCGCCAGCAGCTCTACTTGGGGGGCGGGGAACGAGCAGTACTTC
V: TRBV7-2; J: TRBJ2-1; D: -; size: -; CDR3: CASSLFFYERKGPYNEQFF; DNA: TGTGCCAGCAGCTTATTTTTTTACGAGCGGAAGGGACCCTACAATGAGCAGTTCTTC
V: TRBV27; J: TRBJ2-2; D: TRBD2; size: -; CDR3: CASSSENGGGNTGELFF; DNA: TGTGCCAGCAGCTCCGAGAATGGCGGGGGGAACACCGGGGAGCTGTTTTTT
V: TRBV11-2; J: TRBJ1-4; D: -; size: once; CDR3: CASTTRASGKLFF; DNA: TGTGCCAGCACCACCCGCGCTTCTGGAAAACTGTTTTTT
V: TRBV19; J: TRBJ2-1; D: TRBD1; size: -; CDR3: CATRDRGVRNEQFF; DNA: TGTGCCACCCGGGACAGGGGTGTCCGGAATGAGCAGTTCTTC
V: TRBV30; J: TRBJ1-5; D: TRBD1; size: -; CDR3: CACDRGADQPQHF; DNA: TGTGCCTGTGACAGGGGAGCTGATCAGCCCCAGCATTTT
V: TRBV28; J: TRBJ1-1; D: TRBD1; size: once; CDR3: CASTPTHRTGSAFF; DNA: TGTGCCAGCACTCCAACCCATCGGACAGGGTCTGCTTTCTTT
V: TRBV6-6; J: TRBJ1-2; D: -; size: -; CDR3: CASRVLTAGYGYTF; DNA: TGTGCCAGCAGGGTCCTCACCGCAGGATATGGCTACACCTTC
V: TRBV19; J: TRBJ2-3; D: TRBD2; size: -; CDR3: CASSNWLAAGDTQYF; DNA: TGTGCCAGTAGTAATTGGCTAGCGGCAGGGGATACGCAGTATTTT